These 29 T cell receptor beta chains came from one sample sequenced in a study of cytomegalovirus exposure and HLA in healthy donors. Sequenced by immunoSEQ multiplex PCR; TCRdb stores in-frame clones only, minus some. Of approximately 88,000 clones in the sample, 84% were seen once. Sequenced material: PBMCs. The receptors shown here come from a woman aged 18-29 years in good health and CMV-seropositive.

In nucleotides, the CDR3 is TGTGCCAGCAGCGGGGGACTAGCGGGGGGCCCTAACACCGGGGAGCTGTTTTTT. Protein sequence: CASSGGLAGGPNTGELFF. The V gene is TRBV9, the J gene TRBJ2-2, with TRBD2 matching 15 bases. The trim removed 3 bases at V and 2 bases at J, leaving 5 bases unmatched. CDR3 length equals 18 residues. The germline V gene has CDR1 SGDLS and CDR2 YYNGEE.

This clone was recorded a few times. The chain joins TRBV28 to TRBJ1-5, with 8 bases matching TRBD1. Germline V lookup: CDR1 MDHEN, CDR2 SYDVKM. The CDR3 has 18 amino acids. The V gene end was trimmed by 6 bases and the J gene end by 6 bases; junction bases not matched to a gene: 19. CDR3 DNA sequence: TGTGCCAGCAGACCCCAACTTGGACAGGGTGGCATGAGTCAGCCCCAGCATTTT. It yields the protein CASRPQLGQGGMSQPQHF. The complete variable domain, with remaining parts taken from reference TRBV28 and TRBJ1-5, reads DVKVTQSSRYLVKRTGEKVFLECVQDMDHENMFWYRQDPGLGLRLIYFSYDVKMKEKGDIPEGYSVSREKKERFSLILESASTNQTSMYLCASRPQLGQGGMSQPQHFGDGTRLSIL.

CDR3 residues: CASRTGGVNTEAFF. In DNA, the CDR3 is TGTGCCAGTCGGACAGGGGGTGTGAACACTGAAGCTTTCTTT. The chain is built from TRBV2 and TRBJ1-1; 10 nucleotides line up with TRBD1. From germline, CDR1 is SNHLY and CDR2 FYNNEI. The CDR3 loop spans 14 amino acids. With 9 bases clipped from V and 0 bases from J, the junction kept 4 bases outside the gene matches. The entire variable domain, with the rest obtained from reference TRBV2 and TRBJ1-1, is as follows: EPEVTQTPSHQVTQMGQEVILRCVPISNHLYFYWYRQILGQKVEFLVSFYNNEISEKSEIFDDQFSVERPDGSNFTLKIRSTKLEDSAMYFCASRTGGVNTEAFFGQGTRLTVV.

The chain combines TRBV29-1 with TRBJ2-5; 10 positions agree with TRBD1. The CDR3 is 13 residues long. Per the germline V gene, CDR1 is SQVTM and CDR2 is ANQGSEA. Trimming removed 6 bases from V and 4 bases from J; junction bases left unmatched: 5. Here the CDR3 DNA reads TGCAGCGTCCTAAGGACAGGGGGAGAGACCCAGTACTTC. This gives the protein CSVLRTGGETQYF.

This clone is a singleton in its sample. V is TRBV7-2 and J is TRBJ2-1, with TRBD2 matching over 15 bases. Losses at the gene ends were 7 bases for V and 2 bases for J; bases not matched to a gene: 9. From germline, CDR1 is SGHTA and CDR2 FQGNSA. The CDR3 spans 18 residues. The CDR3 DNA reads TGTGCCAGCAACGGGGGACTAGCGGGGGGTCCAGCCTACAATGAGCAGTTCTTC. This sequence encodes CASNGGLAGGPAYNEQFF.

The CDR3 DNA is TGTGCCAGCAGCGTAGCGGGGACAGGGGCCACTTATTACTATGGCTACACCTTC. This gives the protein CASSVAGTGATYYYGYTF. The chain couples TRBV9 to TRBJ1-2; the match to TRBD1 covers 10 bases. J was trimmed by 3 bases and V by 0 bases; bases with no gene match: 11. The CDR3 contains 18 residues. Per germline, CDR1 SGDLS and CDR2 YYNGEE. The complete variable domain, with remaining parts taken from reference TRBV9 and TRBJ1-2, reads DSGVTQTPKHLITATGQRVTLRCSPRSGDLSVYWYQQSLDQGLQFLIQYYNGEERAKGNILERFSAQQFPDLHSELNLSSLELGDSALYFCASSVAGTGATYYYGYTFGSGTRLTVV.

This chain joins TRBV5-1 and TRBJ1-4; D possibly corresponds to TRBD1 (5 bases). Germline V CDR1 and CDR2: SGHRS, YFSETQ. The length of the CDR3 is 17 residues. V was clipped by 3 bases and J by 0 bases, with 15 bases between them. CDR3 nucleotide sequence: TGCGCCAGCAGCTGGCGGGGCGGCCTTGCAACTAATGAAAAACTGTTTTTT. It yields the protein CASSWRGGLATNEKLFF. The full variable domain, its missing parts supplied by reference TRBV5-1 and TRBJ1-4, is KAGVTQTPRYLIKTRGQQVTLSCSPISGHRSVSWYQQTPGQGLQFLFEYFSETQRNKGNFPGRFSGRQFSNSRSEMNVSTLELGDSALYLCASSWRGGLATNEKLFFGSGTQLSVL.

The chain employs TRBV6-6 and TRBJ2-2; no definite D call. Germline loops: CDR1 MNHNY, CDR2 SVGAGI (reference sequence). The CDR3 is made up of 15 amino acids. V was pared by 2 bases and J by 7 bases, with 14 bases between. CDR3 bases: TGTGCCAGCAGTTACCCTATTGGCTCGGGCGGGGAGCTGTTTTTT. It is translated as CASSYPIGSGGELFF.

The CDR3 protein is CASSQREWVPGEKLFF. CDR3 bases: TGCGCCAGCAGCCAAAGGGAGTGGGTCCCAGGTGAAAAACTGTTTTTT. The chain is built from TRBV4-1 and TRBJ1-4; D is unresolved. The CDR3 has 16 amino acids. The V end lost 2 bases, the J end lost 7 bases, and 17 bases lay between the germline ends. The germline V gene encodes CDR1 MGHRA and CDR2 YSYEKL.

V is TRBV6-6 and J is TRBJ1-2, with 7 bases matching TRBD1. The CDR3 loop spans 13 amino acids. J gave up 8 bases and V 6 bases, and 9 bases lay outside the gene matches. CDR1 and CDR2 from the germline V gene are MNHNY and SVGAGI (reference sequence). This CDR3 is CASRPTGREGYTF. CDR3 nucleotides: TGTGCCAGCAGACCGACAGGGCGAGAGGGCTACACCTTC.

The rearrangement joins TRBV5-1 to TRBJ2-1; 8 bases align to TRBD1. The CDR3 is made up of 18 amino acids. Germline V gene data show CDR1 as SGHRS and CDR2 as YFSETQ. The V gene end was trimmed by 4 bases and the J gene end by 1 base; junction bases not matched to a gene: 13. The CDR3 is CASSRGSGGAGSYNEQFF. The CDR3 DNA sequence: TGCGCCAGCAGCCGCGGGTCAGGGGGCGCAGGGTCCTACAATGAGCAGTTCTTC.

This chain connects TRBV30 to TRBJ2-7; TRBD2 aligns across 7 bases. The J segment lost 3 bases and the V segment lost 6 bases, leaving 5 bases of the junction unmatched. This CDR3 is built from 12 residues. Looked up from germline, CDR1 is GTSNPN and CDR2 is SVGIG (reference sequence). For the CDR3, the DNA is TGTGCCTGTAGCGGGTTGAGCTACGAGCAGTACTTC. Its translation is CACSGLSYEQYF.

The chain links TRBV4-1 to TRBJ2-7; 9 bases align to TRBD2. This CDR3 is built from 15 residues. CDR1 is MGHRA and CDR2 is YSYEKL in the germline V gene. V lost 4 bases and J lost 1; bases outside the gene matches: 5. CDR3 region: CASSPERGVSYEQYF. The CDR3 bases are TGCGCCAGCAGCCCTGAGCGGGGGGTATCCTACGAGCAGTACTTC.

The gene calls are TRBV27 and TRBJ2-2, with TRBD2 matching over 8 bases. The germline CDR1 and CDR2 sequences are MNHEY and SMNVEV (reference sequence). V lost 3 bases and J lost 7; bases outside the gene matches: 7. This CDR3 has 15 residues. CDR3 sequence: CASSLYSGGVGELFF. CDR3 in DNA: TGTGCCAGCAGTTTGTATTCGGGGGGGGTCGGGGAGCTGTTTTTT.

The CDR3 DNA reads as TGTGCCAGCAGTTATACCCGGGAACCTGGCTACGAGCAGTACTTC. Encoded protein: CASSYTREPGYEQYF. The genes are TRBV6-5 and TRBJ2-7, with D maybe TRBD2 (5 bases). Germline CDR1 MNHEY, CDR2 SVGAGI. CDR3 length: 15 residues. Trimming pared 3 bases from V and 3 bases from J, leaving 15 bases between.

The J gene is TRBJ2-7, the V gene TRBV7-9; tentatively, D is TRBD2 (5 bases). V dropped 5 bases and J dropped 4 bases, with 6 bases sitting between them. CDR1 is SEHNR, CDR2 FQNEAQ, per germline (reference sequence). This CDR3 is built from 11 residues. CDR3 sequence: CASSPGYEQYF. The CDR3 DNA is TGTGCCAGCAGCCCGGGGTACGAGCAGTACTTC.

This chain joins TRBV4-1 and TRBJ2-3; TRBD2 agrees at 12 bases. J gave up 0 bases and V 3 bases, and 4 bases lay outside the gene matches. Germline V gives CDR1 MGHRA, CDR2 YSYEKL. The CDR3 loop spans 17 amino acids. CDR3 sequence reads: CASSQWTSGDSTDTQYF. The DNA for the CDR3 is TGCGCCAGCAGCCAGTGGACTAGCGGGGATAGCACAGATACGCAGTATTTT.

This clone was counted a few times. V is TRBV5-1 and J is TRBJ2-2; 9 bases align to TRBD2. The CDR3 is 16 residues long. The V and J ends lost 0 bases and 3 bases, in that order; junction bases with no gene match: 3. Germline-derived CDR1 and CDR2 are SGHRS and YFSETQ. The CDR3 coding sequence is TGCGCCAGCAGCTTGGGGAAGCGGGGGGACACCGGGGAGCTGTTTTTT. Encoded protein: CASSLGKRGDTGELFF.

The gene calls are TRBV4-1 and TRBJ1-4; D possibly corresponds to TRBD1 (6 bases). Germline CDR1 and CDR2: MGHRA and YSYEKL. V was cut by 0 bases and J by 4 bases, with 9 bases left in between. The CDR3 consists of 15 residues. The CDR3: CASSQDPGDNEKLFF. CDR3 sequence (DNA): TGCGCCAGCAGCCAAGATCCAGGGGATAATGAAAAACTGTTTTTT.

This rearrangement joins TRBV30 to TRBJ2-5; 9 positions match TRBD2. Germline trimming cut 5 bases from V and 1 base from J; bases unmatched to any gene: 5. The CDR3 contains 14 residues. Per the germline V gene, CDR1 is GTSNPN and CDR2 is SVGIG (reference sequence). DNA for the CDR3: TGTGCCTGGGGCCTAGCGGGGAGCCAAGAGACCCAGTACTTC. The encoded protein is CAWGLAGSQETQYF.

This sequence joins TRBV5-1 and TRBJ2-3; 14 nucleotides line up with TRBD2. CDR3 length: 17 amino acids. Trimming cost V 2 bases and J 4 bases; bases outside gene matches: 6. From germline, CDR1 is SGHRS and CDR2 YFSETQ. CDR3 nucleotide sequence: TGCGCCAGCAGCTTTACTAGACTAGCGGGGGGGCCAGATACGCAGTATTTT. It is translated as CASSFTRLAGGPDTQYF.

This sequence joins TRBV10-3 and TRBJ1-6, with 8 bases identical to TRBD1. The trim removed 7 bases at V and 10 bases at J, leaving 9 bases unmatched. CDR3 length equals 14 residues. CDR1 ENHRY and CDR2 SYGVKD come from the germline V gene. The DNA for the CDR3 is TGTGCCATCAAAGTAGGACAGGGCCGGTCACCCCTCCACTTT. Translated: CAIKVGQGRSPLHF.

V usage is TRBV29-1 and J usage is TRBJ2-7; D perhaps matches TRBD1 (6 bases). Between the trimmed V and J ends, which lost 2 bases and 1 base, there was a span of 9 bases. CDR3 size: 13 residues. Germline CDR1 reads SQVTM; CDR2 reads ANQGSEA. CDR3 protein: CSVEKDRSYEQYF. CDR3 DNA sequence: TGCAGCGTTGAAAAAGACAGGTCCTACGAGCAGTACTTC.

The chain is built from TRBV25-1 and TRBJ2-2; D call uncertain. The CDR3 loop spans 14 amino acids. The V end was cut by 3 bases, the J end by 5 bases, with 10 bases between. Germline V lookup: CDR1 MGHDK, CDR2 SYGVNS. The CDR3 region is CASSDGLETGELFF. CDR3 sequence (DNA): TGTGCCAGCAGTGATGGCCTGGAGACCGGGGAGCTGTTTTTT.

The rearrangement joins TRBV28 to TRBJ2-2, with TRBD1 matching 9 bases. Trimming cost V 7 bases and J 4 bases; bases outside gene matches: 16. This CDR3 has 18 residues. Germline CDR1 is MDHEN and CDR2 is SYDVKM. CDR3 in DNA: TGTGCCAGCACCCTGGACAGGGGACCCTTTATGGGCACCGGGGAGCTGTTTTTT. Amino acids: CASTLDRGPFMGTGELFF. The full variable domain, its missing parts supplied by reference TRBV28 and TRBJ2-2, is DVKVTQSSRYLVKRTGEKVFLECVQDMDHENMFWYRQDPGLGLRLIYFSYDVKMKEKGDIPEGYSVSREKKERFSLILESASTNQTSMYLCASTLDRGPFMGTGELFFGEGSRLTVL.

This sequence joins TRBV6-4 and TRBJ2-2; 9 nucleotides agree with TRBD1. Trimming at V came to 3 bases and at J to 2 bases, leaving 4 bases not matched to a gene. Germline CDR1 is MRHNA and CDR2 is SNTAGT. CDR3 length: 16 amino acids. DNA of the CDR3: TGTGCCAGCAGTGAGTGGGGACAGGGCAACACCGGGGAGCTGTTTTTT. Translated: CASSEWGQGNTGELFF.

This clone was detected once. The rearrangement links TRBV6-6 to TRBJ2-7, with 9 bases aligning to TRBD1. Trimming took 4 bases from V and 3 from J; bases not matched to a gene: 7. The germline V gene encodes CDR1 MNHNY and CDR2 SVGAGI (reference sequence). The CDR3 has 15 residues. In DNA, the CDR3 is TGTGCCAGCAGTTTTCTACAGGGGGCAGGCTACGAGCAGTACTTC. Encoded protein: CASSFLQGAGYEQYF.

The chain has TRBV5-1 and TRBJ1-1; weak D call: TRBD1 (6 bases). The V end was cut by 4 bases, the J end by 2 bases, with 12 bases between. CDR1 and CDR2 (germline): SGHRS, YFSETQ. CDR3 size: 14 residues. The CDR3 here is CASSVDRPNTEAFF. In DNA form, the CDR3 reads TGCGCCAGCAGCGTGGACAGACCCAACACTGAAGCTTTCTTT.

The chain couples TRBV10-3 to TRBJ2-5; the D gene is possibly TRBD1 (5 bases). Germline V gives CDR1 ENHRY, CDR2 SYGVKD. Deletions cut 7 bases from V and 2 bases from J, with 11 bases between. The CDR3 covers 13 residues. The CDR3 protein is CAIMVQGQETQYF. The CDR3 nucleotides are TGTGCCATCATGGTCCAGGGACAAGAGACCCAGTACTTC.